Below, 28 T cell receptor beta chains from the same sample are listed, as sequenced in a study of Ad26.COV2.S vaccination and SARS-CoV-2 variants. The treatment was: about 20 received Ad26.COV2.S at low or high dose, single or two shots; 5 received placebo; per-sample allocation not given. Collection of the samples took place on day 63 after the first injection of vaccine or placebo. Only in-frame clones appear in the TCRdb table, and some are missing; sequencing was by immunoSEQ multiplex PCR. The sample consists of 300,000 to 500,000 clones, roughly nine tenths of them appearing once. The source was peripheral blood, collected in a trial of Ad26.COV2.S vaccine versus placebo. These receptors were collected from a person between 18 and 59 years old who received the Ad26.COV2.S COVID-19 vaccine or a placebo.

V is TRBV6-1 and J is TRBJ2-2; 10 nucleotides agree with TRBD2. The CDR3 has 16 residues. V shed 4 bases and J 3 bases; nucleotides not matched to a gene: 5. Per the germline V gene, CDR1 is MNHNS and CDR2 is SASEGT. The chain's CDR3 is CASSAPSGGYTGELFF. As DNA, the CDR3 is TGTGCCAGCAGTGCCCCTAGCGGGGGATACACCGGGGAGCTGTTTTTT.

V is TRBV27 and J is TRBJ1-4, with 7 bases that match TRBD1. This CDR3 spans 14 amino acids. Trimming at V came to 4 bases and at J to 7 bases, leaving 6 bases not matched to a gene. Germline V gene sequence: CDR1 MNHEY, CDR2 SMNVEV (reference sequence). Here the CDR3 DNA reads TGTGCCAGCAGTTGGGACAGAACCTCTGAAAAACTGTTTTTT. The encoded protein is CASSWDRTSEKLFF.

The V call is TRBV5-4, the J call TRBJ2-5, with 9 bases that match TRBD1. The CDR3 is 14 residues long. V shed 0 bases and J 4 bases; nucleotides not matched to a gene: 1. CDR1 is SGHNT, CDR2 YYREEE, per germline (reference sequence). CDR3 sequence: CASSLVGQGETQYF. The CDR3 DNA is TGTGCCAGCAGCTTGGTGGGACAGGGAGAGACCCAGTACTTC. The whole variable domain, remainder taken from reference TRBV5-4 and TRBJ2-5, is ETGVTQSPTHLIKTRGQQVTLRCSSQSGHNTVSWYQQALGQGPQFIFQYYREEENGRGNFPPRFSGLQFPNYSSELNVNALELDDSALYLCASSLVGQGETQYFGPGTRLLVL.

The chain is built from TRBV25-1 and TRBJ2-7; unclear D gene. Trimming took 6 bases from V and 2 from J, leaving 14 bases between them. Germline CDR1 reads MGHDK; CDR2 reads SYGVNS. CDR3 size: 14 residues. The CDR3 protein is CASRTSVAPYEQYF. In DNA, the CDR3 is TGTGCCAGCAGGACTTCGGTGGCCCCCTACGAGCAGTACTTC.

This chain connects TRBV7-2 to TRBJ2-7, with no clear D. This CDR3 region has 14 residues. Trimming shortened V by 1 base and J by 4 bases, and 11 bases separated the two germline ends. The germline V gene has CDR1 SGHTA and CDR2 FQGNSA. The CDR3 protein is CASSLDGERYEQYF. Here the CDR3 DNA reads TGTGCCAGCAGCTTAGATGGGGAAAGGTACGAGCAGTACTTC.

The rearrangement joins TRBV3-1 (or the pseudogene TRBV3-2) to TRBJ2-5; 7 nucleotides match TRBD2. CDR3 size: 15 residues. CDR1 LGHDT and CDR2 YNNKEL come from the germline V gene (reference sequence). Trimming removed 1 base from V and 3 bases from J; junction bases left unmatched: 5. The DNA of the CDR3 is TGTGCCAGCAGCCAAGCCAGCGGGGTAAAAGAGACCCAGTACTTC. It yields the protein CASSQASGVKETQYF.

The chain combines TRBV12-3 or TRBV12-4 with TRBJ1-1; D not certain. The V gene lost 6 bases and the J gene lost 4 bases, with 12 bases spanning the gap. The CDR3 totals 13 residues. The CDR3, as DNA: TGTGCCAGCAGCTCGCCAGAGTCCACTGAAGCTTTCTTT. It encodes CASSSPESTEAFF.

There are a few counts of this clone. The V call is TRBV7-2, the J call TRBJ1-5; 7 positions match TRBD1. Germline CDR1 SGHTA, CDR2 FQGNSA. This CDR3 is 15 amino acids long. The J segment lost 11 bases and the V segment lost 1 base, leaving 11 bases of the junction unmatched. The CDR3 protein is CASSLEAGGILSQHF. The CDR3 DNA reads TGTGCCAGCAGCTTAGAGGCAGGGGGGATACTGTCCCAGCATTTT. Based on the CDR3 plus reference TRBV7-2 and TRBJ1-5, the full variable domain is GAGVSQSPSNKVTEKGKDVELRCDPISGHTALYWYRQSLGQGLEFLIYFQGNSAPDKSGLPSDRFSAERTGGSVSTLTIQRTQQEDSAVYLCASSLEAGGILSQHFGDGTRLSIL.

The chain recombines TRBV5-4 with TRBJ1-2; TRBD1 is a possible D gene (6 bases). CDR1 SGHNT and CDR2 YYREEE come from the germline V gene (reference sequence). V shed 0 bases and J shed 6 bases, with 12 bases lying between them. The CDR3 has 14 amino acids. As DNA, the CDR3 is TGTGCCAGCAGCTTGGGTGGGGGGCTCGATGGCTACACCTTC. It is translated as CASSLGGGLDGYTF.

The chain recombines TRBV19 with TRBJ1-5; D remains ambiguous. From germline, CDR1 is LNHDA and CDR2 SQIVND (reference sequence). The CDR3 contains 15 residues. The germline V and J ends were trimmed by 3 bases and 0 bases, with 9 bases remaining between them. In DNA, the CDR3 is TGTGCCAGTAGTATCAAGAGTTTTAGCAATCAGCCCCAGCATTTT. Translated, it gives CASSIKSFSNQPQHF.

The chain uses TRBV7-9 and TRBJ2-5; 7 bases fit TRBD1. There are 14 residues in the CDR3. Losses at the gene ends were 10 bases for V and 4 bases for J; bases not matched to a gene: 12. The germline V gene has CDR1 SEHNR and CDR2 FQNEAQ (reference sequence). CDR3 protein: CATQLLGGPETQYF. CDR3 nucleotide sequence: TGTGCCACCCAATTATTAGGGGGCCCAGAGACCCAGTACTTC.

The chain joins TRBV27 to TRBJ1-5; 8 bases align to TRBD1. V lost 6 bases to trimming and J lost 1 base; unmatched junction nucleotides: 11. The CDR3 loop spans 17 amino acids. CDR1 is MNHEY and CDR2 is SMNVEV in the germline V gene (reference sequence). CDR3 DNA sequence: TGTGCCAGCAGGATCCTCGGACAGGGCGGGAGCAATCAGCCCCAGCATTTT. This translates into CASRILGQGGSNQPQHF.

V is TRBV12-3 or TRBV12-4 and J is TRBJ1-1; TRBD1 might be the D (5 bases). V lost 1 base to trimming and J lost 5 bases, with 8 bases between them. This CDR3 is 13 amino acids long. CDR3 bases: TGTGCCAGCAGTTTAGAGGGGCTTACTGAAGCTTTCTTT. Amino acids: CASSLEGLTEAFF.

V gene TRBV30 combines with J gene TRBJ1-4; no definite D call. This CDR3 is 12 amino acids long. V shed 2 bases and J shed 8 bases, with 9 bases lying between them. CDR1 is GTSNPN, CDR2 SVGIG, per germline (reference sequence). The chain's CDR3 is CAWSLPREKLFF. Here the CDR3 DNA reads TGTGCCTGGAGTTTACCAAGGGAAAAACTGTTTTTT.

The rearrangement links TRBV5-1 to TRBJ2-5; 8 nucleotides match TRBD2. Trimming cost V 7 bases and J 4 bases; bases outside gene matches: 6. The CDR3 runs 13 residues. The germline V gene encodes CDR1 SGHRS and CDR2 YFSETQ. CDR3 amino acids: CASGWLAGETQYF. CDR3 in DNA: TGCGCCAGCGGGTGGCTAGCGGGAGAGACCCAGTACTTC.

This chain's CDR3 is CASSRDRADNSPLHF. CDR3 sequence (DNA): TGTGCCAGCTCCAGGGACAGGGCTGATAATTCACCCCTCCACTTT. The gene calls are TRBV2 and TRBJ1-6; 9 nucleotides match TRBD1. CDR3 length equals 15 residues. J lost 5 bases, V lost 8 bases, and 7 bases had no gene match. Per germline, CDR1 SNHLY and CDR2 FYNNEI.

The J gene is TRBJ2-5, the V gene TRBV2; D unresolved. This CDR3 contains 14 residues. The germline CDR1 and CDR2 sequences are SNHLY and FYNNEI. Trimming cost V 3 bases and J 2 bases, with 10 bases left between them. The CDR3 here is CASSDSQEQETQYF. CDR3 coding DNA: TGTGCCAGCAGTGATAGCCAAGAACAAGAGACCCAGTACTTC.

In its sample, this clone was seen once. This chain uses TRBV7-2 with TRBJ1-2; 8 nucleotides line up with TRBD1. There are 15 residues in the CDR3. The V gene end was trimmed by 5 bases and the J gene end by 4 bases; junction bases not matched to a gene: 9. Germline V gives CDR1 SGHTA, CDR2 FQGNSA. CDR3 amino acids: CASSPKGGTGYGYTF. CDR3 coding DNA: TGTGCCAGCAGCCCTAAGGGGGGGACAGGCTATGGCTACACCTTC.

The chain has TRBV3-1 (or the pseudogene TRBV3-2) and TRBJ2-7; D call uncertain. The V end lost 2 bases, the J end lost 5 bases, and 10 bases lay between the germline ends. The CDR3 runs 13 residues. The germline CDR1 and CDR2 sequences are LGHDT and YNNKEL (reference sequence). CDR3 in amino acids: CASSQNRQDEQYF. CDR3 bases: TGTGCCAGCAGCCAAAATCGGCAGGACGAGCAGTACTTC.

This clone has a handful of counts. The CDR3 DNA reads as TGTGCCAGCAGTGATGTTGGGACGAGTTATCAGCCCCAGCATTTT. Translation: CASSDVGTSYQPQHF. The rearrangement uses TRBV6-1 and TRBJ1-5, with a possible D match to TRBD1 (5 bases). The germline V and J ends were trimmed by 3 bases and 5 bases, with 14 bases remaining between them. The CDR3 covers 15 residues. Germline lookup yields CDR1 MNHNS and CDR2 SASEGT.

This clone was recorded once. V is TRBV20-1 and J is TRBJ2-4; D remains unclear. Looked up from germline, CDR1 is DFQATT and CDR2 is SNEGSKA (reference sequence). Trimming took 3 bases from V and 7 from J, leaving 13 bases between them. The CDR3 consists of 13 residues. CDR3 amino acids: CSASGPVRNIQYF. In DNA, the CDR3 is TGCAGTGCTAGTGGGCCAGTACGCAACATTCAGTACTTC.

This clone showed up just once. The gene calls are TRBV6-2 or TRBV6-3 and TRBJ2-7; D remains unclear. This CDR3 spans 14 amino acids. Germline values: CDR1 MNHEY, CDR2 SVGEGT. The V and J ends lost 2 bases and 2 bases respectively, with 10 bases between them. CDR3 region: CASSYNGPTYEQYF. The CDR3, as DNA: TGTGCCAGCAGTTACAATGGACCCACCTACGAGCAGTACTTC.

The chain is built from TRBV5-4 and TRBJ2-7; perhaps TRBD1 as D (6 bases). The germline V gene encodes CDR1 SGHNT and CDR2 YYREEE (reference sequence). The length of the CDR3 is 12 residues. V gave up 5 bases and J gave up 6 bases, with 12 bases separating them. CDR3 protein: CASSLQGGEQYF. The CDR3, as DNA: TGTGCCAGCAGTCTTCAAGGGGGCGAGCAGTACTTC.

The V gene is TRBV11-2, the J gene TRBJ1-2; perhaps TRBD1 as D (5 bases). CDR3 length equals 15 residues. Germline CDR1 is SGHAT and CDR2 is FQNNGV. Trimming took 4 bases from V and 5 from J, leaving 17 bases between them. The CDR3 loop reads CASSSWDEIDYGYTF. CDR3 nucleotides: TGTGCCAGCAGCTCTTGGGACGAAATAGATTATGGCTACACCTTC.

The chain has TRBV12-5 and TRBJ2-7; D gene ambiguous. The V end was cut by 1 base, the J end by 2 bases, with 6 bases between. Germline V gene sequence: CDR1 LGHNT, CDR2 FRNRAP. This CDR3 contains 13 residues. CDR3 in DNA: TGTGCTAGTGGTTTGGGACGGACCTACGAGCAGTACTTC. Its protein is CASGLGRTYEQYF.

The chain combines TRBV6-5 with TRBJ1-5; TRBD1 matches 8 bases. Germline V gene sequence: CDR1 MNHEY, CDR2 SVGAGI. This CDR3 has 13 amino acids. Germline trimming cut 5 bases from V and 9 bases from J; bases unmatched to any gene: 6. The CDR3 DNA follows: TGTGCCAGCAGTCTACAGGGGGAGAGGCCCCAGCATTTT. It codes for CASSLQGERPQHF.

The gene calls are TRBV12-3 or TRBV12-4 and TRBJ2-7; D is unclear. The germline V and J ends were trimmed by 8 bases and 6 bases, with 14 bases remaining between them. The CDR3 spans 12 residues. Here the CDR3 reads CASGLAVSEQYF. The CDR3, as DNA: TGTGCCAGCGGCTTGGCGGTTTCCGAGCAGTACTTC.

The gene calls are TRBV6-5 and TRBJ1-6; D is uncertain. Germline lookup yields CDR1 MNHEY and CDR2 SVGAGI. CDR3 length: 16 residues. Trimming removed 2 bases from V and 0 bases from J, with 8 bases in between. For the CDR3, the DNA is TGTGCCAGCAGTTACAATGGGGACTCCTATAATTCACCCCTCCACTTT. Its translation is CASSYNGDSYNSPLHF.